This TCR beta chain was sequenced during a study of T cells in Graves' hyperthyroidism and ophthalmopathy. The table lists this clonotype with a few counts. Per the germline V gene, CDR1 is SGHTA and CDR2 is FQGTGA. Trimming left V 4 bases short and J 4 bases short, with 19 bases between. This CDR3 has 16 amino acids. RNA transcripts yielded amplified TCR beta CDR3 regions. HTBI primers were used for first-round RT-PCR of the TCR CDR3. TCRdb reprocessed the multiplex PCR reads with MiXCR, giving one entry per CDR3 protein. This sample carries 750,000 to 900,000 distinct CDR3 sequences, around 38% of them seen once, and the ten largest clones take 8.9%.

Sequenced sample: blood. V is TRBV7-3 and J is TRBJ1-1; D is ambiguous. The origin of this receptor is a man aged 18 to 29 with Graves' hyperthyroidism. The CDR3 loop reads CASSSTPAPRVTEAFF. CDR3 nucleotides: TGTGCCAGCAGCTCCACCCCGGCCCCCCGTGTCACTGAAGCTTTCTTT.